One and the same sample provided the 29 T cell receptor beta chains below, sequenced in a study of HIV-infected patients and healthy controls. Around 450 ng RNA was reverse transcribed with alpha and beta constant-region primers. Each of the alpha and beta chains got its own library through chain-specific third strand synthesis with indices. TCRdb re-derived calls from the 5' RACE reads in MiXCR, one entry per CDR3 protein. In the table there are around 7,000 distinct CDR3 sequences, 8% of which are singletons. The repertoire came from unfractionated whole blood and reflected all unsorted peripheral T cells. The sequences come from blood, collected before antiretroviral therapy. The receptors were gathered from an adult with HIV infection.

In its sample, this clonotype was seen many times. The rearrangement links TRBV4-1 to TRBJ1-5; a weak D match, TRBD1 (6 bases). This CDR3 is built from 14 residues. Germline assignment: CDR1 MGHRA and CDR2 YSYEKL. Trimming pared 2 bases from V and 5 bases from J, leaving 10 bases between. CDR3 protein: CASSQSAGDQPQHF. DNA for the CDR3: TGCGCCAGCAGCCAATCGGCAGGGGATCAGCCCCAGCATTTT.

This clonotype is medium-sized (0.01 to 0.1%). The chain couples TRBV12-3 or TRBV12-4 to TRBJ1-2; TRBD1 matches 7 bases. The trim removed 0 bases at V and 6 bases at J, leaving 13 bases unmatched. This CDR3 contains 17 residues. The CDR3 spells CASSLARGRDWSHGYTF. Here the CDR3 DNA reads TGTGCCAGCAGTTTAGCAAGGGGGCGCGATTGGAGTCATGGCTACACCTTC.

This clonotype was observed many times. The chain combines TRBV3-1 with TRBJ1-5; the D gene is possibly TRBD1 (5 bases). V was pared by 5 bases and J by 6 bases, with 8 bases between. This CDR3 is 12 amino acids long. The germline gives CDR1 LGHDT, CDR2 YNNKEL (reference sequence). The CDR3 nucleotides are TGTGCCAGCAGCGTTGGGGGTCAGCCCCAGCATTTT. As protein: CASSVGGQPQHF.

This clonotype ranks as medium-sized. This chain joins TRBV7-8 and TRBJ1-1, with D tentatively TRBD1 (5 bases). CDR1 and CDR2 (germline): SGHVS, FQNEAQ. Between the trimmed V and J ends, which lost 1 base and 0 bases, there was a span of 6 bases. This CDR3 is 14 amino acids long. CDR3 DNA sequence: TGTGCCAGCAGCTTAGACAGGATGAACACTGAAGCTTTCTTT. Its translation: CASSLDRMNTEAFF.

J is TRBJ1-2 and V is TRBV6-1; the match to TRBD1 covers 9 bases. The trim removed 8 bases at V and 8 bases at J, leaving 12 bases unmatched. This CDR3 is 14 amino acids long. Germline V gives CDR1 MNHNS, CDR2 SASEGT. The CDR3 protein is CASEEGQGLRGYTF. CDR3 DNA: TGTGCCAGCGAGGAGGGACAGGGCCTCCGGGGCTACACCTTC.

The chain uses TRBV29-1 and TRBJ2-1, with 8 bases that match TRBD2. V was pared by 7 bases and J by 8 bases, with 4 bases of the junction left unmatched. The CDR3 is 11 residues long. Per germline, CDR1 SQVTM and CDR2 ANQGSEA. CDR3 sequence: CSAGTRDEQFF. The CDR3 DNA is TGCAGCGCAGGGACTAGGGATGAGCAGTTCTTC.

Here the CDR3 DNA reads TGCAGTGCTGGGTACAGGGGAGGGGGCACAGATACGCAGTATTTT. Translation gives CSAGYRGGGTDTQYF. The chain uses TRBV20-1 and TRBJ2-3; D is possibly TRBD1 or TRBD2 (7 bases each). Germline V lookup: CDR1 DFQATT, CDR2 SNEGSKA (reference sequence). This CDR3 has 15 residues. Trimming took off 5 bases at V and 1 base at J, with 16 bases between the two ends.

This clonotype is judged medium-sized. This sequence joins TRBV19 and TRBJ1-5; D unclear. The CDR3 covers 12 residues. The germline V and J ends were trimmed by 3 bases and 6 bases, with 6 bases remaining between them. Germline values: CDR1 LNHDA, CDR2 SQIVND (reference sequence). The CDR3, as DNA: TGTGCCAGTAGTATTACGAGTCAGCCCCAGCATTTT. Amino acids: CASSITSQPQHF. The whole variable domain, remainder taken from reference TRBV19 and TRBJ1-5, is DGGITQSPKYLFRKEGQNVTLSCEQNLNHDAMYWYRQDPGQGLRLIYYSQIVNDFQKGDIAEGYSVSREKKESFPLTVTSAQKNPTAFYLCASSITSQPQHFGDGTRLSIL.

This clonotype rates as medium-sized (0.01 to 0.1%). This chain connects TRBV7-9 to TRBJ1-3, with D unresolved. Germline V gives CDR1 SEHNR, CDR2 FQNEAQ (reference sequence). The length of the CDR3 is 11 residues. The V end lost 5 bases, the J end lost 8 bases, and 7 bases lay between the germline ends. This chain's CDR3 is CASSPEDTIYF. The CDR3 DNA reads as TGTGCCAGCAGCCCGGAGGACACCATATATTTT.

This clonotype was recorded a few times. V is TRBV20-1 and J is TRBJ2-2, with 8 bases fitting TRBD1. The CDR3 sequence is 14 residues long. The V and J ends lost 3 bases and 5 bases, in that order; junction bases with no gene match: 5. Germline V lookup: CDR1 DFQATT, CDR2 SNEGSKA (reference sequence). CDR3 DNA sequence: TGCAGTGCTAGCGGGACAGGAGGGACCGGGGAGCTGTTTTTT. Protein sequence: CSASGTGGTGELFF.

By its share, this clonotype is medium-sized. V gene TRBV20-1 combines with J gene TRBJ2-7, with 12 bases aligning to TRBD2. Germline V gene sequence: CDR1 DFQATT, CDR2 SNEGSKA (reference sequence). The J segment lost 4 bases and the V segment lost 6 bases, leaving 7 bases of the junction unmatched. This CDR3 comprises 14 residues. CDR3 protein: CSADTSGGIYEQYF. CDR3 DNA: TGCAGTGCAGATACTAGCGGGGGGATTTACGAGCAGTACTTC.

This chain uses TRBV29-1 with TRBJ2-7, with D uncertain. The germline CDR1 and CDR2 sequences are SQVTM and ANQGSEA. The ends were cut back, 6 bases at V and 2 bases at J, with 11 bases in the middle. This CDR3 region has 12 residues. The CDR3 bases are TGCAGCGTCGTGACTGACACCTACGAGCAGTACTTC. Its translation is CSVVTDTYEQYF.

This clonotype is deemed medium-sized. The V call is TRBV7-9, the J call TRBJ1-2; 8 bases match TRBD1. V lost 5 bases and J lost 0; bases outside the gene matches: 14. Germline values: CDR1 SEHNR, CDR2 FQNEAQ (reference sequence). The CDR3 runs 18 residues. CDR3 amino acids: CASSGPGQGSRPNYGYTF. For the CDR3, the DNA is TGTGCCAGCAGCGGTCCCGGACAGGGCTCACGTCCTAACTATGGCTACACCTTC.

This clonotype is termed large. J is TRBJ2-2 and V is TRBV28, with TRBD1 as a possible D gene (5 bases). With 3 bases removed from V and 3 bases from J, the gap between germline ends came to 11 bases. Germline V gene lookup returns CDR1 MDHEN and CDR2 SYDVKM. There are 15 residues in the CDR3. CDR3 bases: TGTGCCAGCAGTTTTTTACAGGCTTACACCGGGGAGCTGTTTTTT. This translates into CASSFLQAYTGELFF.

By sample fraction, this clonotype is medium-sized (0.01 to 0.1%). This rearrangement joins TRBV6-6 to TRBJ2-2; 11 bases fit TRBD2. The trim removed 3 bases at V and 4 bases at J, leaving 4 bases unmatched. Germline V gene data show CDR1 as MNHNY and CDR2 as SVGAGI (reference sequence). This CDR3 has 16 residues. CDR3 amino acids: CASSYSGRAFTGELFF. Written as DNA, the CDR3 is TGTGCCAGCAGTTATAGCGGGAGGGCCTTCACCGGGGAGCTGTTTTTT.

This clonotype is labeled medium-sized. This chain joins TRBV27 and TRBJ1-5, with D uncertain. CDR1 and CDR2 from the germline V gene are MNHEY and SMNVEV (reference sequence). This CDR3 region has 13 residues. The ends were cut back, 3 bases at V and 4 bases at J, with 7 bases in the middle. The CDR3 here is CASSFQQNQPQHF. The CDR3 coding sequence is TGTGCCAGCAGTTTCCAGCAAAATCAGCCCCAGCATTTT.

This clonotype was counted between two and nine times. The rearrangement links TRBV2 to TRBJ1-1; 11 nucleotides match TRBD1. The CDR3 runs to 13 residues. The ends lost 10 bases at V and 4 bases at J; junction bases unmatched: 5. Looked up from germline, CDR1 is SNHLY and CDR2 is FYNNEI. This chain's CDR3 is CAIGQGAITEAFF. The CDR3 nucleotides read TGTGCCATCGGACAGGGGGCAATCACTGAAGCTTTCTTT.

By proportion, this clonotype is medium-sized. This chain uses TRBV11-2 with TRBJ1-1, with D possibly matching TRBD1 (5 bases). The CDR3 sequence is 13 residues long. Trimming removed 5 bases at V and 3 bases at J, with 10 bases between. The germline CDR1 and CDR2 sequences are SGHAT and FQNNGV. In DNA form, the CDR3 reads TGTGCCAGCAGCATCGGGGGATACACTGAAGCTTTCTTT. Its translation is CASSIGGYTEAFF.

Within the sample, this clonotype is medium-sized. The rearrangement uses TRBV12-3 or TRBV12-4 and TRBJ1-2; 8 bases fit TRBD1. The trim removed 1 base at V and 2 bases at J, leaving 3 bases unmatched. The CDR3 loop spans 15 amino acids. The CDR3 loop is CASSLGTGRNYGYTF. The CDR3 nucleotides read TGTGCCAGCAGTTTAGGGACAGGGAGGAACTATGGCTACACCTTC.

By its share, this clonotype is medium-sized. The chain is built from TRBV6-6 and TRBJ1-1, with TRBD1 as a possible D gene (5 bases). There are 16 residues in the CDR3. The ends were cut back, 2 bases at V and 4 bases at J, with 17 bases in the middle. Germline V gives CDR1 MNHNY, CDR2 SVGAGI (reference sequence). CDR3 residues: CASSYPGIAGSTEAFF. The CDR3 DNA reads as TGTGCCAGCAGTTACCCCGGAATCGCAGGGTCCACTGAAGCTTTCTTT.

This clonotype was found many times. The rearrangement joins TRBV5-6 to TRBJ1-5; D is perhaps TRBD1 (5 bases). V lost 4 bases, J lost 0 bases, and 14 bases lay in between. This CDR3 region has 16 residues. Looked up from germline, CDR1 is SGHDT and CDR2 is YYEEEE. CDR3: CASSRLDGGSNQPQHF. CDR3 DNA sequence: TGTGCCAGCAGCAGACTGGACGGGGGTAGCAATCAGCCCCAGCATTTT.

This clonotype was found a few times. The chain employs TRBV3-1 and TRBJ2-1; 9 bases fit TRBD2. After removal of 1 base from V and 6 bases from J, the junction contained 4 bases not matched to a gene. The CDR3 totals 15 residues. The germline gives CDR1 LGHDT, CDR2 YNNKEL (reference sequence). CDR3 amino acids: CASSQALAGSNEQFF. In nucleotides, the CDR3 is TGTGCCAGCAGCCAAGCTCTAGCGGGATCCAATGAGCAGTTCTTC.

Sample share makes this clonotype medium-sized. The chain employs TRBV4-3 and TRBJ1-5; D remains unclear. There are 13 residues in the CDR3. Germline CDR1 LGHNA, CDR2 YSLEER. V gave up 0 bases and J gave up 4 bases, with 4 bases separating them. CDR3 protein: CASSQDMNQPQHF. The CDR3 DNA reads TGCGCCAGCAGCCAAGATATGAATCAGCCCCAGCATTTT.

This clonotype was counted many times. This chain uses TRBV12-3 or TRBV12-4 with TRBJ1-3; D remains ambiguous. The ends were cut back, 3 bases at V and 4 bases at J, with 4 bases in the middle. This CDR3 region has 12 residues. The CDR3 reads CASSFLGNTIYF. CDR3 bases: TGTGCCAGCAGTTTCCTCGGAAACACCATATATTTT.

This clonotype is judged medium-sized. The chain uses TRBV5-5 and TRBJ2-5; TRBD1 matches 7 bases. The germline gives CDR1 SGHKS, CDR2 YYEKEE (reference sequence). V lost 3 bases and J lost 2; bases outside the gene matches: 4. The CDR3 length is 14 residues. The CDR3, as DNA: TGTGCCAGCAGCTGGGGACAGATACAAGAGACCCAGTACTTC. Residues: CASSWGQIQETQYF.

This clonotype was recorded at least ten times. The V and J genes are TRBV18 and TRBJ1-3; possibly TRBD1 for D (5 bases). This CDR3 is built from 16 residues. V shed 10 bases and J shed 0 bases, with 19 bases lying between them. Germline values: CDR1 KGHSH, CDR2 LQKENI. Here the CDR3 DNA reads TGTGCCACCGTTATTGGCGGGGGGAGCTCTGGAAACACCATATATTTT. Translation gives CATVIGGGSSGNTIYF.

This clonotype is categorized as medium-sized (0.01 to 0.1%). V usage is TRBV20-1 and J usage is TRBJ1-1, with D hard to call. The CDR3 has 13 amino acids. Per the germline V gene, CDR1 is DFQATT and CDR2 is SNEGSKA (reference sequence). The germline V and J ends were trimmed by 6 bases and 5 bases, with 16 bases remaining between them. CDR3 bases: TGCAGTGCGGCCATTGCTTATCAAACTGAAGCTTTCTTT. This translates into CSAAIAYQTEAFF.

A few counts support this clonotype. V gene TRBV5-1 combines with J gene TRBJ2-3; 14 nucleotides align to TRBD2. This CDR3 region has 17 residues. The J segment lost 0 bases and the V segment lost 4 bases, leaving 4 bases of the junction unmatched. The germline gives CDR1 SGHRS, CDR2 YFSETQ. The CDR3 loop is CASSRLAGGPSTDTQYF. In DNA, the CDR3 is TGCGCCAGCAGCCGACTAGCGGGGGGGCCTAGCACAGATACGCAGTATTTT.

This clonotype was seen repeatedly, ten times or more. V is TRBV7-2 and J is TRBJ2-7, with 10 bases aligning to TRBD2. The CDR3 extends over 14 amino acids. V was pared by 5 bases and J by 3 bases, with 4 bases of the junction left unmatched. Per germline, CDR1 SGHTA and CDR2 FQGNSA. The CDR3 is CASSPGTSDYEQYF. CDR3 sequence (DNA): TGTGCCAGCAGCCCCGGGACTAGCGACTACGAGCAGTACTTC.